This T cell receptor (beta chain) was captured in a study of CD8 T cells in ankylosing spondylitis. Study conclusions and caveats: Disease-linked clones had a CD8+ phenotype and relatively low frequency in peripheral blood. A motif in TCR beta, a set of under 10 highly homologous variants, appeared characteristic of ankylosing spondylitis blood. Reports of some motif variants in reactive arthritis synovial fluid and blood predate this one. The study looked at matched synovial fluid samples from ankylosing spondylitis patients. Disease-linked clones were reported to be significantly enriched there.

V gave up 7 bases and J gave up 6 bases, with 16 bases separating them. CDR1 and CDR2 from the germline V gene are MNHNS and SASEGT. The CDR3 contains 14 residues. Comment on this clonotype: Its antigen is still unknown.

5'-RACE, quantitative and with molecular barcodes, yielded the TCR beta libraries. TCRdb redid the calling of the 5' RACE reads with MiXCR, one entry per CDR3 protein. The sample records hundreds of thousands of distinct CDR3 sequences, roughly a sixth being singletons. The sequence derives from a male donor with ankylosing spondylitis. The sample comprised blood, either unsorted or a sorted T cell fraction (not recorded which). The chain uses TRBV6-1 and TRBJ1-5; D is perhaps TRBD1 (5 bases). The CDR3 here is CASMSSQGGQPQHF. CDR3 nucleotide sequence: TGTGCCAGCATGTCAAGCCAGGGCGGTCAGCCCCAGCATTTT.